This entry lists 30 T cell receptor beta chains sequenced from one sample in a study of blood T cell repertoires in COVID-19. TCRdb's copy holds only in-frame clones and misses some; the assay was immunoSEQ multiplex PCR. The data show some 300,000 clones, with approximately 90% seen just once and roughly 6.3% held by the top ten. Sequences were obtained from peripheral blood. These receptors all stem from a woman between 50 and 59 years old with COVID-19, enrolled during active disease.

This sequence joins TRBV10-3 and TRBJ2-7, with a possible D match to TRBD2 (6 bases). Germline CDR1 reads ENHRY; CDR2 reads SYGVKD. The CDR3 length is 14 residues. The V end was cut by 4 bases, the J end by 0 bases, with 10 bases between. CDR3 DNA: TGTGCCATCAGTGGGGACTTATTCTCCTACGAGCAGTACTTC. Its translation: CAISGDLFSYEQYF.

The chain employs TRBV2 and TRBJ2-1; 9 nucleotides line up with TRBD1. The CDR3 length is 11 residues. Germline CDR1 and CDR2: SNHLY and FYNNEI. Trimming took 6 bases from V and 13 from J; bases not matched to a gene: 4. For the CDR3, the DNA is TGTGCCAGCAGACCTACAGGGGGCCAGTTCTTC. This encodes CASRPTGGQFF.

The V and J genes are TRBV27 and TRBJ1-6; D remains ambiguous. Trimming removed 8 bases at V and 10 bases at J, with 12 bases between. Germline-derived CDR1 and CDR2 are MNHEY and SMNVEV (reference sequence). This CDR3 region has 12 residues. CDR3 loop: CASRPLGSPLHF. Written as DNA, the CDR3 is TGTGCCAGCCGTCCTTTGGGCTCACCCCTCCACTTT.

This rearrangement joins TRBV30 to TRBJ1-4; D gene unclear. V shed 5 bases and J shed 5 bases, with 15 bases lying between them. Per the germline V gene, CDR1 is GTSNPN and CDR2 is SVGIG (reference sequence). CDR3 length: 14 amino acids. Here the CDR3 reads CAWGREVGNEKLFF. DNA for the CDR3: TGTGCCTGGGGTAGGGAGGTCGGGAATGAAAAACTGTTTTTT.

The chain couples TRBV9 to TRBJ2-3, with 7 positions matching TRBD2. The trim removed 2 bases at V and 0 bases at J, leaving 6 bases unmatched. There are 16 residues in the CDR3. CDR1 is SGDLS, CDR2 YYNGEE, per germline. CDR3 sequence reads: CASSVTGTTSTDTQYF. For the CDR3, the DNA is TGTGCCAGCAGCGTTACCGGGACTACTAGCACAGATACGCAGTATTTT.

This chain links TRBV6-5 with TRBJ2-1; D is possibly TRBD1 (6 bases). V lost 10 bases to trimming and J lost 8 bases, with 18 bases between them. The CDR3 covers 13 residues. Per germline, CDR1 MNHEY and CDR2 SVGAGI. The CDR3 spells CATAGTRGHEQFF. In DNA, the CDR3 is TGTGCCACCGCCGGGACAAGGGGCCATGAGCAGTTCTTC.

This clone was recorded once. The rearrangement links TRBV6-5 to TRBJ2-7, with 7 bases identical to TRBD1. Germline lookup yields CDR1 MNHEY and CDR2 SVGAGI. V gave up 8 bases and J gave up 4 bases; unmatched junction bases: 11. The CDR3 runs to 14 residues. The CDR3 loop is CASEGAGDFYEQYF. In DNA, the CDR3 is TGTGCCAGCGAGGGGGCAGGGGATTTTTACGAGCAGTACTTC.

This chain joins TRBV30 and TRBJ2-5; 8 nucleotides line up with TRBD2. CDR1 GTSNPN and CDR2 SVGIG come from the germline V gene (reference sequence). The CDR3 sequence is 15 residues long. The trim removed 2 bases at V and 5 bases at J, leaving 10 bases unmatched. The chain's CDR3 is CAWSKQREIRETQYF. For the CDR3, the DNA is TGTGCCTGGAGTAAACAGCGGGAGATTCGGGAGACCCAGTACTTC.

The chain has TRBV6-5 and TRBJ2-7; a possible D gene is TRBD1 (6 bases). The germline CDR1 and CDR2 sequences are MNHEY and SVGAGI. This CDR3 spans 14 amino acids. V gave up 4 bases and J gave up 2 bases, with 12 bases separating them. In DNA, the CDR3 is TGTGCCAGCAGTTTCGGGACACGGACCTACGAGCAGTACTTC. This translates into CASSFGTRTYEQYF.

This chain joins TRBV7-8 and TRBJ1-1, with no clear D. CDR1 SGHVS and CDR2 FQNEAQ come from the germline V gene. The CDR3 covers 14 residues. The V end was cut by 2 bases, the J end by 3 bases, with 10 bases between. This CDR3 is CASSLRSGDTEAFF. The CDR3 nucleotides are TGTGCCAGCAGCTTACGATCAGGTGACACTGAAGCTTTCTTT.

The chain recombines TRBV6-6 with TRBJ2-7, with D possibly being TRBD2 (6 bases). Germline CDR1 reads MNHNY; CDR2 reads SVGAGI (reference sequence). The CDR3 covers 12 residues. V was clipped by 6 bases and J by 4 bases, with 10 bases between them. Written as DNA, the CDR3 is TGTGCCAGCAGCAGCCGGGGGTACGAGCAGTACTTC. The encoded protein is CASSSRGYEQYF.

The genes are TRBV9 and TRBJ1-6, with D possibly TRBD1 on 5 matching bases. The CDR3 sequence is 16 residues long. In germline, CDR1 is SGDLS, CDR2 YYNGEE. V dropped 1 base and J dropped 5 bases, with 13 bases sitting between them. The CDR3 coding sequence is TGTGCCAGCAGCGTATATGGCACAGGCGATAATTCACCCCTCCACTTT. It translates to CASSVYGTGDNSPLHF.

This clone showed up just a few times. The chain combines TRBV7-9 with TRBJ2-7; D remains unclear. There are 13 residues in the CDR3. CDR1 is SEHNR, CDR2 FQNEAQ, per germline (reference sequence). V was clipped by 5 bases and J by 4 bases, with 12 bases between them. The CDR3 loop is CASSAAGAYEQYF. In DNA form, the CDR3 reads TGTGCCAGCAGCGCTGCTGGTGCGTACGAGCAGTACTTC.

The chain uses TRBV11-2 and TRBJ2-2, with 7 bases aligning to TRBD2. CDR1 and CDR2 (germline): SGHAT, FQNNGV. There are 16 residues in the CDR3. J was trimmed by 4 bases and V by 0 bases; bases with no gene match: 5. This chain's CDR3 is CASSLDPGLLTGELFF. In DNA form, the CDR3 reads TGTGCCAGCAGCTTAGATCCGGGACTACTCACCGGGGAGCTGTTTTTT.

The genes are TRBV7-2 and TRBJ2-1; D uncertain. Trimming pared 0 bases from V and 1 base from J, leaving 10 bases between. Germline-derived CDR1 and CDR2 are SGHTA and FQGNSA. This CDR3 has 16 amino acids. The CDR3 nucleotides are TGTGCCAGCAGCTTAGCTTCGCGGAGATCCTACAATGAGCAGTTCTTC. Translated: CASSLASRRSYNEQFF.

Written as DNA, the CDR3 is TGTGCCAGCTCACCAGCGGGGAGCTCCTACAATGAGCAGTTCTTC. Amino acids: CASSPAGSSYNEQFF. The V call is TRBV18, the J call TRBJ2-1, with TRBD2 as a possible D gene (6 bases). Germline loops: CDR1 KGHSH, CDR2 LQKENI. CDR3 length: 15 residues. Between the trimmed V and J ends, which lost 2 bases and 0 bases, there was a span of 8 bases.

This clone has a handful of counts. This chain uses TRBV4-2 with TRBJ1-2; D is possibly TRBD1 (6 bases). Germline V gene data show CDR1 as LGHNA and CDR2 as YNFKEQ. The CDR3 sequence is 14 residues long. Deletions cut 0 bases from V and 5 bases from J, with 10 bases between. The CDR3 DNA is TGTGCCAGCAGCCAAGACAGGACAGCTTATGGCTACACCTTC. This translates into CASSQDRTAYGYTF.

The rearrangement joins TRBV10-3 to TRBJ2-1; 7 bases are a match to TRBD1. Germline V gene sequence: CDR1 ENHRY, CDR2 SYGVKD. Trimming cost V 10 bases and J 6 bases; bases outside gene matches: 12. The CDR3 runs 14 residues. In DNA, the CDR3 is TGTGCCACCATCAACCGTCAGGGGGTCAATGAGCAGTTCTTC. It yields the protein CATINRQGVNEQFF.

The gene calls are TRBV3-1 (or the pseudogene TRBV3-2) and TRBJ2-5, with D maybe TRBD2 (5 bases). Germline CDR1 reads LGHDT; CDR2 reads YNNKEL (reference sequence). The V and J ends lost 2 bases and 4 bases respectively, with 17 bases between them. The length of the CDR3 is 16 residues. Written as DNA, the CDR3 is TGTGCCAGCAGCCAAACTAGACCCTCCCGGGGAGAGACCCAGTACTTC. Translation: CASSQTRPSRGETQYF.

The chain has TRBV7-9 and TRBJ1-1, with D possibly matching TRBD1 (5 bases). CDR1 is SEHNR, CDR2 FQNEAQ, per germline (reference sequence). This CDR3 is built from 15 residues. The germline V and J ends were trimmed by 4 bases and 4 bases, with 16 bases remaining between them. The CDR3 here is CASSSPQGGITEAFF. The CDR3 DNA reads TGTGCCAGCAGCTCCCCTCAGGGAGGGATCACTGAAGCTTTCTTT.

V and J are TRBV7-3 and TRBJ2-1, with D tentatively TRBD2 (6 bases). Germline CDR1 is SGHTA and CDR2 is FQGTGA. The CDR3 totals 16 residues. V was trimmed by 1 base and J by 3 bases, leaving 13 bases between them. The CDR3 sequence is CASSLIGGNGYNEQFF. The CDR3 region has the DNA TGTGCCAGCAGCTTAATCGGCGGGAACGGCTACAATGAGCAGTTCTTC. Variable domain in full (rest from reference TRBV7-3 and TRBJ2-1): GAGVSQTPSNKVTEKGKYVELRCDPISGHTALYWYRQSLGQGPEFLIYFQGTGAADDSGLPNDRFFAVRPEGSVSTLKIQRTERGDSAVYLCASSLIGGNGYNEQFFGPGTRLTVL.

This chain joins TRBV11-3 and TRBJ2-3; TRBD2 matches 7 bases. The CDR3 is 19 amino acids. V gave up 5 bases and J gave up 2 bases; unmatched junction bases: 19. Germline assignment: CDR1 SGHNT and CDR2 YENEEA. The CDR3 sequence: CASSLLRSLASGYTDTQYF. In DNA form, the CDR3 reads TGTGCCAGCAGCCTACTTCGGAGCCTGGCTAGCGGATACACAGATACGCAGTATTTT.

DNA of the CDR3: TGTGCCAGCAGCCCAGTTAGGGGACAGGGGACTTTGGGCGAGCAGTACTTC. This codes for CASSPVRGQGTLGEQYF. V and J are TRBV5-6 and TRBJ2-7; 10 bases are shared with TRBD1. With V trimmed by 4 bases and J by 6 bases, 16 bases remained unmatched. Germline CDR1 reads SGHDT; CDR2 reads YYEEEE. The CDR3 has 17 amino acids.

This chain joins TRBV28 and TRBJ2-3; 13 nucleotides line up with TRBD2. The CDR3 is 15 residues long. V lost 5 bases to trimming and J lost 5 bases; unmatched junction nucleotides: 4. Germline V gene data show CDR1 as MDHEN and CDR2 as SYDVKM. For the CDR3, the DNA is TGTGCCAGCAGTGGGACTAGCGGGAATGTAGATACGCAGTATTTT. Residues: CASSGTSGNVDTQYF.

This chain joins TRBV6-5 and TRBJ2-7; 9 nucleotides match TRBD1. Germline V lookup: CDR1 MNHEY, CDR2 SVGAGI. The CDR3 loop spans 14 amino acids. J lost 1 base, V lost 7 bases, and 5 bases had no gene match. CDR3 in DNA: TGTGCCAGCACTCAGACAGGGGGGTCCTACGAGCAGTACTTC. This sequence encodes CASTQTGGSYEQYF.

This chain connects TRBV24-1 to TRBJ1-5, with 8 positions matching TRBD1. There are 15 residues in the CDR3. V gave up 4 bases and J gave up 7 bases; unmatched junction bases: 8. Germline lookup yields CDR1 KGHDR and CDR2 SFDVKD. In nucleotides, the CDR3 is TGTGCCACCAGTGACGGATCAGGGGGCGTGCAGCCCCAGCATTTT. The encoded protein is CATSDGSGGVQPQHF.

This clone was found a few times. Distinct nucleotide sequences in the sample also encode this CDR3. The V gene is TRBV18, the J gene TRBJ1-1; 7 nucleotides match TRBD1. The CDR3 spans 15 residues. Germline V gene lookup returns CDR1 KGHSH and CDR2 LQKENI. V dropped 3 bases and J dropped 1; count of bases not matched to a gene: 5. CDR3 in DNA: TGTGCCAGCTCACCCCGCCGGGACAGGAACACTGAAGCTTTCTTT. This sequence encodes CASSPRRDRNTEAFF. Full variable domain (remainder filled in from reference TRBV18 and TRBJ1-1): NAGVMQNPRHLVRRRGQEARLRCSPMKGHSHVYWYRQLPEEGLKFMVYLQKENIIDESGMPKERFSAEFPKEGPSILRIQQVVRGDSAAYFCASSPRRDRNTEAFFGQGTRLTVV.

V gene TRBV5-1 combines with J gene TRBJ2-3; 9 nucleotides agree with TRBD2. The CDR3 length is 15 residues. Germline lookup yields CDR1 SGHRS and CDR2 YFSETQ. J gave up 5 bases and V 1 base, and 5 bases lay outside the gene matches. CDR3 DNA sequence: TGCGCCAGCAGCTTGATAGCGGGAGCAGAAGATACGCAGTATTTT. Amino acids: CASSLIAGAEDTQYF. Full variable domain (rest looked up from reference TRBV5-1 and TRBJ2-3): KAGVTQTPRYLIKTRGQQVTLSCSPISGHRSVSWYQQTPGQGLQFLFEYFSETQRNKGNFPGRFSGRQFSNSRSEMNVSTLELGDSALYLCASSLIAGAEDTQYFGPGTRLTVL.

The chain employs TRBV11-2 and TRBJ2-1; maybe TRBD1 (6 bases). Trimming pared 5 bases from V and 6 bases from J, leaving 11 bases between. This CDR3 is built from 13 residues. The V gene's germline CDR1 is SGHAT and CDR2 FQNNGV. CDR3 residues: CASSPADSNEQFF. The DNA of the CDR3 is TGTGCCAGCAGCCCAGCGGACAGCAATGAGCAGTTCTTC.

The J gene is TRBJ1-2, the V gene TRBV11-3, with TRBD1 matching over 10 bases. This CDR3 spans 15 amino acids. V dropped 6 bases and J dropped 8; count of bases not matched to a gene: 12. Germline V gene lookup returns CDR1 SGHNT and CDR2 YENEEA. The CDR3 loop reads CASSQPGQGLWGYTF. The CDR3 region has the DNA TGTGCCAGCAGTCAACCGGGACAGGGGCTGTGGGGCTACACCTTC.